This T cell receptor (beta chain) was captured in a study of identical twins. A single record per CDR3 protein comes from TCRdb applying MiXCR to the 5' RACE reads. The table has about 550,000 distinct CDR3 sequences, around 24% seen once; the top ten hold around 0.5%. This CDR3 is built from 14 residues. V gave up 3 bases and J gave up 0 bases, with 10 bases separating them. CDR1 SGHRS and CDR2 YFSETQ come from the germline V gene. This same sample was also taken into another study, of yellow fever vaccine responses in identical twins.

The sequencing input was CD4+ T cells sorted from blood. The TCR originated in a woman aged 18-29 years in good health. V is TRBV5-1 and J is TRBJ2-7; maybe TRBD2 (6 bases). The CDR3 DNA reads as TGCGCCAGCAGCTGGGACGGGAGCTCCTACGAGCAGTACTTC. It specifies CASSWDGSSYEQYF. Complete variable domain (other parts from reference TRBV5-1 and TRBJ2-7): KAGVTQTPRYLIKTRGQQVTLSCSPISGHRSVSWYQQTPGQGLQFLFEYFSETQRNKGNFPGRFSGRQFSNSRSEMNVSTLELGDSALYLCASSWDGSSYEQYFGPGTRLTVT.